This T cell receptor beta chain was profiled in a study of radiotherapy plus CTLA-4 blockade in lung cancer. Overall study context: In around 17% of patients, objective responses were seen; 31% had disease control. Study-wide findings and caveats: Reportedly, early blood T cell clone dynamics best predicted response, with interferon-beta. The study found tumor-derived TCR clones expanded in blood after radiotherapy plus ipilimumab.

To note about this clone: Its antigen is still unknown.

V was shortened by 6 bases and J by 3 bases, with 14 bases between the two germline ends. The CDR3 covers 14 residues. CDR1 MNHEY and CDR2 SVGAGI come from the germline V gene. Using immunoSEQ multiplex PCR, the repertoire was profiled, and TCRdb retains in-frame clones only, with some absent. The sample shows about 38,000 clones, roughly 77% of them seen only once. Focal radiation with ipilimumab CTLA-4 blockade was given to patients with chemo-refractory metastatic non-small-cell lung cancer. The chain carries TRBV6-5 and TRBJ1-2; D is undetermined. Material: peripheral blood, obtained from a patient treated with radiotherapy plus ipilimumab. The receptor was derived from a human donor with non-small cell lung cancer who had stable disease on radiotherapy plus ipilimumab. CDR3 sequence: CASRPTDPYYGYTF. In nucleotides, the CDR3 is TGTGCCAGCAGACCCACAGATCCGTACTATGGCTACACCTTC.